This TCR beta chain derives from a study of blood T cell repertoires in COVID-19. The CDR3 is made up of 16 amino acids. Germline values: CDR1 LNHNV, CDR2 YYDKDF (reference sequence). V was pared by 5 bases and J by 3 bases, with 19 bases between. The protocol was immunoSEQ multiplex PCR, while the TCRdb copy is restricted to in-frame clones and leaves out a portion. Altogether a few hundred thousand clones are present, approximately 87% being singletons, with the ten largest covering roughly 2.9%. Source material: peripheral blood. The receptor comes from a woman younger than 45 with COVID-19, enrolled during active disease. The chain employs TRBV15 and TRBJ1-1; D perhaps matches TRBD1 (6 bases). CDR3: CATSRGTGIPDTEAFF. The CDR3 DNA reads as TGTGCCACCAGCCGGGGAACAGGGATCCCGGACACTGAAGCTTTCTTT.